The entry below describes one T cell receptor beta chain. Its antigen is not identified. V shed 3 bases, J shed 6 bases, and the junction held 7 bases outside the gene matches. CDR3 length equals 16 residues. Germline CDR1 SGDLS, CDR2 YYNGEE. Amplification used 60 Vbeta primers and 13 Jbeta primers. The authors' processing: About 11 million of tens of millions of unique TCR beta chains were shared, per a later count. Method: immunoSEQ multiplex PCR; TCRdb's copy keeps in-frame clones and lacks some. D and trimming were read from the DNA, whereas the V and J calls and clone size are those reported in that table. In the table there are tens of thousands of clones, about 80% of which are singletons. These data come from a study of cytomegalovirus exposure and HLA in healthy donors. Findings of the study overall: Later genetic work tied a missense DCLRE1C variant to beta-chain V and J trimming. The study recorded about 160 TCR beta chains that were cytomegalovirus-associated.

J is TRBJ1-4 and V is TRBV9, with 11 bases matching TRBD1. The clonotype originates from a woman between 18 and 30 years old in good health and CMV-seropositive. The sample comprised PBMCs. CDR3 amino acids: CASSAGQGEAYEKLFF. CDR3 DNA sequence: TGTGCCAGCAGCGCGGGACAGGGGGAGGCCTATGAAAAACTGTTTTTT.